In its sample, the clone carrying this T cell receptor beta chain was seen once. The data were obtained in a study of blood T cell repertoires in COVID-19. On the study more broadly: The study drew acute and convalescent COVID-19 samples from the United States, Italy and Spain. T cells, B-cell-depleted T cells, or PBMCs provided the cDNA or gDNA that served as material.

In the original workflow: Reference gene primers were amplified, and this amplification served to estimate nucleated cell counts. Produced via immunoSEQ multiplex PCR; TCRdb's table is partial and in-frame only. V and J calls and clone size are those listed in that table; D and trimming were worked out from the DNA. Of about 120,000 clones listed, around 87% are singletons. The CDR3 length is 15 residues. Germline lookup yields CDR1 SNHLY and CDR2 FYNNEI. J was trimmed by 0 bases and V by 6 bases; bases with no gene match: 7. The source material was peripheral blood. The receptor's source is an older man with active or convalescent COVID-19. The V call is TRBV2, the J call TRBJ1-1; 7 bases line up with TRBD1. The CDR3 protein is CASRKGGGLNTEAFF. The CDR3, as DNA: TGTGCCAGCAGAAAAGGGGGCGGATTGAACACTGAAGCTTTCTTT.